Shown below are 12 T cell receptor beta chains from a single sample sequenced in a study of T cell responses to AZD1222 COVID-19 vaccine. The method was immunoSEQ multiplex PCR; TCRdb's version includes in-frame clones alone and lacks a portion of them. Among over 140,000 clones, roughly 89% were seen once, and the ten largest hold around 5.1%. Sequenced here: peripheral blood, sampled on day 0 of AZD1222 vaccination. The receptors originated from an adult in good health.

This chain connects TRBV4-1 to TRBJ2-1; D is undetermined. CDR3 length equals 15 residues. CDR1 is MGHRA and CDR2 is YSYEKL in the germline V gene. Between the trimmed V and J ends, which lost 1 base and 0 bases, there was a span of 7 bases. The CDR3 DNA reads TGCGCCAGCAGCCAAGTGGAAAGCTCCTACAATGAGCAGTTCTTC. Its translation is CASSQVESSYNEQFF.

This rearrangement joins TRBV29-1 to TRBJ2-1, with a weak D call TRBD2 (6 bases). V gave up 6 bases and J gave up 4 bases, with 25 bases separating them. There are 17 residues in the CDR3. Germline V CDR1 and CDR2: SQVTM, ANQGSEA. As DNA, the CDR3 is TGCAGCGTAAGATTCCATGGGCGGGAAGGGATGTACAATGAGCAGTTCTTC. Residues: CSVRFHGREGMYNEQFF.

The CDR3 nucleotides read TGTGCCAGCAGCCTGGCCGGACAGGGGGTAAACAATGAGCAGTTCTTC. This sequence encodes CASSLAGQGVNNEQFF. The chain has TRBV5-6 and TRBJ2-1, with TRBD1 matching over 10 bases. V trimming: 4 bases; J trimming: 5 bases; junction bases outside the gene matches: 9. Germline V gene sequence: CDR1 SGHDT, CDR2 YYEEEE. The length of the CDR3 is 16 residues.

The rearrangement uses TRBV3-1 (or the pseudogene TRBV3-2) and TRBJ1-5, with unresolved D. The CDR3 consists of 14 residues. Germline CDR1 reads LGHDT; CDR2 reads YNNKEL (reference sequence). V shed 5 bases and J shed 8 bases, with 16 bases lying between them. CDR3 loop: CASSSLGGSEPQHF. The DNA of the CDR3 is TGTGCCAGCAGCTCCCTGGGAGGTTCCGAGCCCCAGCATTTT.

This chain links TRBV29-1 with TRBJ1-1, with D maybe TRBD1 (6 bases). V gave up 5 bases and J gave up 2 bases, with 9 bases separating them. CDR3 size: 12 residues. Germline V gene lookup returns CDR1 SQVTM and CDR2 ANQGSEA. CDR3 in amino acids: CSVIGGNTEAFF. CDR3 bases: TGCAGCGTTATAGGGGGAAACACTGAAGCTTTCTTT.

The CDR3 coding sequence is TGTGCCAGCAGTTACGGGGATGCGGCCAATCAGCCCCAGCATTTT. Translation gives CASSYGDAANQPQHF. The chain couples TRBV6-2 or TRBV6-3 to TRBJ1-5; D gene unclear. CDR3 length: 15 residues. V was pared by 2 bases and J by 3 bases, with 11 bases between. In germline, CDR1 is MNHEY, CDR2 SVGEGT.

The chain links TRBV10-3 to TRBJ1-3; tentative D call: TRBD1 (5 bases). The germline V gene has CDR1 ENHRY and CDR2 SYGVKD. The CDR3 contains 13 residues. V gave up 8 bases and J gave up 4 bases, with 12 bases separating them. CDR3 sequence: CAIDPGHGNTIYF. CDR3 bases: TGTGCCATCGATCCGGGGCACGGAAACACCATATATTTT.

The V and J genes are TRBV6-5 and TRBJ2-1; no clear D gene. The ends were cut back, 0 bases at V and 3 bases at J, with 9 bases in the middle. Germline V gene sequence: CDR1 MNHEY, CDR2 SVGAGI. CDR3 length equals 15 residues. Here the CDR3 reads CASSYSGRNYNEQFF. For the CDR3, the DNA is TGTGCCAGCAGTTACTCGGGTAGGAACTACAATGAGCAGTTCTTC.

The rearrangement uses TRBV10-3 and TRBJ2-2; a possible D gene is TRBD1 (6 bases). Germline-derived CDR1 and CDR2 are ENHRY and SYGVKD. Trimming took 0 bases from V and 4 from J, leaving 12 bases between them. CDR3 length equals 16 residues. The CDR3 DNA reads TGTGCCATCAGTGAGTCGGGGGCTAGTGGCACCGGGGAGCTGTTTTTT. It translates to CAISESGASGTGELFF.

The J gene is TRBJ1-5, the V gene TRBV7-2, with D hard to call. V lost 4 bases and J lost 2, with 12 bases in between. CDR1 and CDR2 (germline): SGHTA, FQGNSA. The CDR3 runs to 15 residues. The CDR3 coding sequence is TGTGCCAGCAGCTCCTTAGATGGGGGCAATCAGCCCCAGCATTTT. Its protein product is CASSSLDGGNQPQHF.

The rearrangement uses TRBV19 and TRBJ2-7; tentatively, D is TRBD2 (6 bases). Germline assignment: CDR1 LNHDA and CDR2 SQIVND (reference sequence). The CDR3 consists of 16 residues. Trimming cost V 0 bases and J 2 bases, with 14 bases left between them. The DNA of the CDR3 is TGTGCCAGTAGTATAGATCCCAACGCGGGGACCTACGAGCAGTACTTC. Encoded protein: CASSIDPNAGTYEQYF.

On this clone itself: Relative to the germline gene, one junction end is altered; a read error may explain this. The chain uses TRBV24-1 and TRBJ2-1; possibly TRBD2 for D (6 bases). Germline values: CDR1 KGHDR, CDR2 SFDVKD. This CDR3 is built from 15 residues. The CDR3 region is CAPSKDLEGYNEQFF. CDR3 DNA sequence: TGTGCCCCCAGCAAAGACTTGGAGGGGTACAATGAGCAGTTCTTC.